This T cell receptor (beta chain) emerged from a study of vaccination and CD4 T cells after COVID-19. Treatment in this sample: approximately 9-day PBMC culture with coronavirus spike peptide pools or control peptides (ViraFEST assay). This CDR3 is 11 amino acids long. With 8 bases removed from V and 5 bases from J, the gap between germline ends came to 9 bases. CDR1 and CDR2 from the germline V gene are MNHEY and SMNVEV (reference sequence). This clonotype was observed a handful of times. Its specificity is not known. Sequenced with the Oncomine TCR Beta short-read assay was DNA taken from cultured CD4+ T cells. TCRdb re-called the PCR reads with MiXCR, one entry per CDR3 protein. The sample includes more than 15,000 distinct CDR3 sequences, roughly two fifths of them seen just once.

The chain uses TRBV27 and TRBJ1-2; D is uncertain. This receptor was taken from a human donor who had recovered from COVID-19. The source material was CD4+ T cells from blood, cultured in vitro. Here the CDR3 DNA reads TGTGCCAGCCGGGCCCGATATGGCTACACCTTC. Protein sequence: CASRARYGYTF.